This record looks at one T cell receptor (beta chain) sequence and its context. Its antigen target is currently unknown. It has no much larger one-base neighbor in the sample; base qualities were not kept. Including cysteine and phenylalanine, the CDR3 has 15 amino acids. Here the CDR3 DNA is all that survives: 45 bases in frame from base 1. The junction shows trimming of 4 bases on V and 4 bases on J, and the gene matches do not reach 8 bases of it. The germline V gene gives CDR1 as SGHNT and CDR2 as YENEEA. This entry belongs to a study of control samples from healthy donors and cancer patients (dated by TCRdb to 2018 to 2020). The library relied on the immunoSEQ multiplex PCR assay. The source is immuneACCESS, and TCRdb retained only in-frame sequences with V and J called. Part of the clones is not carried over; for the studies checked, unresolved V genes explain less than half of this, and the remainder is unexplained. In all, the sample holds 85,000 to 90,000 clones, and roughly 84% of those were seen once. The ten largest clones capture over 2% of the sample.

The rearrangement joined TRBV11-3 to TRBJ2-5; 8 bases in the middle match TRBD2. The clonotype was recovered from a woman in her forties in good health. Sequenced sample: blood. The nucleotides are TGTGCCAGCAGCTCCGGGGGGGCCGGCGGAGAGACCCAGTACTTC. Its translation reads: CASSSGGAGGETQYF.